Below, one T cell receptor beta chain is given with its context. This entry belongs to a study of blood T cell repertoires in COVID-19. Looking at the study overall: The samples span acute and convalescent COVID-19 from the United States, Italy and Spain. The analysed material was cDNA or gDNA that came from T cells, B-cell-depleted T cells, or PBMCs.

This CDR3 is 13 amino acids long. The ends were cut back, 4 bases at V and 7 bases at J, with 11 bases in the middle. The germline CDR1 and CDR2 sequences are SGHTA and FQGNSA. In the original processing: Reference gene primers were amplified, and this amplification served to estimate nucleated cell counts. The table came from immunoSEQ multiplex PCR; TCRdb's copy has only in-frame clones and leaves some out. D and trimming were read from the DNA, whereas the V and J calls and clone size are those reported in that table. Of 200,000 to 250,000 clones in the sample, more than 70% are singletons; the top ten hold less than 3.5%.

The clonotype was recovered from a woman aged 55-69 years with acute or convalescent COVID-19. The chain joins TRBV7-2 to TRBJ2-1; D remains unclear. The specimen was peripheral blood. The CDR3 coding sequence is TGTGCCAGCAGCTCCTCGTTTTCTAATGAGCAGTTCTTC. Translating gives CASSSSFSNEQFF.